This TCR beta chain was identified in a study of CD8 T cells in ankylosing spondylitis (dated by TCRdb to about 2017). About the investigation overall: T cell receptor beta repertoires were profiled in healthy donors and ankylosing spondylitis patients so that disease-linked TCR variants could be found. Samples of peripheral blood were taken, and for ankylosing spondylitis patients, synovial fluid was collected as well. In total, the full study cohort was made up of some 110 healthy donors and about two dozen ankylosing spondylitis patients. Study-level results and caveats: The disease-linked clones showed a CD8+ phenotype and occurred at relatively low frequencies in peripheral blood. Some motif variants had previously been reported in the synovial fluid and blood of reactive arthritis patients, which suggests shared mechanisms of disease initiation. A TCR beta motif of eight highly homologous amino acid variants appeared characteristic of blood from ankylosing spondylitis patients. The disease-linked clones were reported to be significantly enriched in matched synovial fluid samples from ankylosing spondylitis patients.

Regarding this clonotype: There is no known antigen for this receptor. Base qualities are missing; no much larger clone stands one base away.

CDR1 is given as SGHTA and CDR2 as FQGNSA, both from the germline V gene. V is cut by 7 bases and J by 5 bases, and the space between the germline ends is 23 bases. The CDR3 runs 16 amino acids, cysteine and phenylalanine included. Only the CDR3 portion is preserved as DNA: 48 bases, with reading frame beginning at the first base. The instrument was an Illumina HiSeq 2500. TCR beta libraries were prepared by quantitative 5'-RACE with molecular barcodes. The authors' pipeline ran thus. A new computational method based on a probabilistic model of VDJ rearrangement was used to identify disease-linked TCR variants. TCRdb reprocessed the public reads (quality trimming at Q25 with fastp, clone calling with MiXCR) and kept in-frame beta chains. Entries are consolidated by CDR3 protein sequence, retaining the most common genes and DNA. V and J calls and clone size were set by TCRdb, not the authors. This sample is represented by a few hundred thousand distinct CDR3 sequences; under 20% of them were singletons. Over 25% of the sample is in the top ten clones.

Rearrangement joined TRBV7-2 to TRBJ2-5, and perhaps TRBD2 as D gene, on 8 matching bases. The sequence was collected from a male donor with ankylosing spondylitis or in good health (not recorded which). The source material was blood, either unsorted or a sorted T cell fraction (not recorded which). The sequence in DNA is TGTGCCAGCACCAACGAGCCGGGACAGCGGGGGGAGACCCAGTACTTC. This yields the protein CASTNEPGQRGETQYF.